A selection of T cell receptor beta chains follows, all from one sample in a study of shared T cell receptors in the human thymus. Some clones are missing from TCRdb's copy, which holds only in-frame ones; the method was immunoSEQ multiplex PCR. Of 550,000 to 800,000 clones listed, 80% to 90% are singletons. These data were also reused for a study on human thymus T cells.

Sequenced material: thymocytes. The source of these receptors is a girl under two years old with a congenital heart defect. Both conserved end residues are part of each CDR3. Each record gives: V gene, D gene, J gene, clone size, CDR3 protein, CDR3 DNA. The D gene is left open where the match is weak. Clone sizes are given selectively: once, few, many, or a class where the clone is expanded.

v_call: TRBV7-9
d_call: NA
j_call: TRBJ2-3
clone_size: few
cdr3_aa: CASSPRGYSTDTQYF
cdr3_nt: TGTGCCAGCAGCCCGCGGGGTTATAGCACAGATACGCAGTATTTT

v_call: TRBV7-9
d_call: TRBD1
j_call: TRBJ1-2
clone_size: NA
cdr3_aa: CASSLARTDRGKDGYTF
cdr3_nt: TGTGCCAGCAGCTTAGCCCGGACGGACAGGGGGAAGGATGGCTACACCTTC

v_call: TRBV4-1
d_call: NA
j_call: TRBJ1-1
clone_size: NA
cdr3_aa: CASSQGRPMNTEAFF
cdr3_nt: TGCGCCAGCAGCCAAGGCAGGCCCATGAACACTGAAGCTTTCTTT

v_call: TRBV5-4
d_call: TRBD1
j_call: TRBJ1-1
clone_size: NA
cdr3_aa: CASSPSVTGAPNTEAFF
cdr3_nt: TGTGCCAGCAGCCCGTCGGTGACAGGGGCGCCAAACACTGAAGCTTTCTTT

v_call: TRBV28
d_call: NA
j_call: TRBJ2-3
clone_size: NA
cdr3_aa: CASSLRGKCSGGCTDTQYF
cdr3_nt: TGTGCCAGCAGTTTACGGGGGAAATGTTCGGGGGGCTGCACAGATACGCAGTATTTT

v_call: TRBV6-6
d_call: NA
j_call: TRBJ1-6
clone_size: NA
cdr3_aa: CASTGLKSSYNSPLHF
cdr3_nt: TGTGCCAGTACTGGACTGAAAAGCTCCTATAATTCACCCCTCCACTTT

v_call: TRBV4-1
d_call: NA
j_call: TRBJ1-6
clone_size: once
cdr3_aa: CASSQVGSWTPYNSPLHF
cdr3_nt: TGCGCCAGCAGCCAAGTAGGATCTTGGACACCTTATAATTCACCCCTCCACTTT

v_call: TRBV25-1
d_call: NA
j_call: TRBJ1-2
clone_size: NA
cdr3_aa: CASSESSPRDTHYGYTF
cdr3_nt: TGTGCCAGCAGTGAATCCTCCCCCCGGGACACTCACTATGGCTACACCTTC

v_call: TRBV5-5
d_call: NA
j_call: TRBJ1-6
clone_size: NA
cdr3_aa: CASSLDVKREGRSPLHF
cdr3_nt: TGTGCCAGCAGCTTGGACGTGAAGCGGGAAGGGAGATCACCCCTCCACTTT

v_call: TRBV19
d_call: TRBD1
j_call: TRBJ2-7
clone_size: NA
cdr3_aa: CASSRQGWSYEQYF
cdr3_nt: TGTGCCAGTAGTAGACAGGGATGGAGCTACGAGCAGTACTTC

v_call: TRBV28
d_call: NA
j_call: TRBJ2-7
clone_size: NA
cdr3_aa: CASSLGQGTPREQYF
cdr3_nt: TGTGCCAGCAGTTTGGGGCAGGGGACCCCTAGGGAGCAGTACTTC

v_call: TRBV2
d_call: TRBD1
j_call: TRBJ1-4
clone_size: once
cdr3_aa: CASRDLTGTSEKLFF
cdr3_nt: TGTGCCAGCAGGGATCTGACAGGGACTAGTGAAAAACTGTTTTTT

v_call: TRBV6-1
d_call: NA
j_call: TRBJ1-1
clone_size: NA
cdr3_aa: CASNEQKNTEAFF
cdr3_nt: TGTGCCAGCAACGAACAGAAGAACACTGAAGCTTTCTTT

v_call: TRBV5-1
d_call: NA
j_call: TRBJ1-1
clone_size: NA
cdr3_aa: CASSFLSWNTEAFF
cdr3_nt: TGCGCCAGCAGCTTTCTGAGTTGGAACACTGAAGCTTTCTTT

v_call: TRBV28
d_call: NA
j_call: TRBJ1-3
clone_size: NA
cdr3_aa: CASSHPGRSIYF
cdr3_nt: TGTGCCAGCAGTCATCCAGGGAGGTCCATATATTTT

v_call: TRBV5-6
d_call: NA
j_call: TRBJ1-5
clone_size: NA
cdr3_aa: CASSPGRAGEWKPQHF
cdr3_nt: TGTGCCAGCAGCCCAGGACGGGCGGGGGAATGGAAGCCCCAGCATTTT

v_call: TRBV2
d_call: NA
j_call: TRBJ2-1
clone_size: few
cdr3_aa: CASTGPPRDNEQFF
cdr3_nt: TGTGCCAGCACCGGACCTCCGAGGGACAATGAGCAGTTCTTC

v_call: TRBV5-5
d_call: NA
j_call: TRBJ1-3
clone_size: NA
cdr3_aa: CASSSKQGLPGNTIYF
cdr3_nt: TGTGCCAGCAGCTCAAAGCAGGGTCTTCCTGGAAACACCATATATTTT

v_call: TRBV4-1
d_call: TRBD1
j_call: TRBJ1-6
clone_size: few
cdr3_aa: CASSQDGGTGTYLYNSPLHF
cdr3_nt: TGCGCCAGCAGCCAAGATGGAGGGACAGGGACCTATCTTTATAATTCACCCCTCCACTTT

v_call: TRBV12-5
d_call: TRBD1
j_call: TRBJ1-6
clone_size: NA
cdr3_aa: CASGSLIPGQFSPLHF
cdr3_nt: TGTGCTAGTGGTTCCTTAATACCGGGACAGTTTTCACCCCTCCACTTT

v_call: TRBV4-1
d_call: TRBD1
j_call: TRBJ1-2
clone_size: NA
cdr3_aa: CASSQNRGYLYGYTF
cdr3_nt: TGCGCCAGCAGCCAAAACAGGGGTTACCTCTATGGCTACACCTTC

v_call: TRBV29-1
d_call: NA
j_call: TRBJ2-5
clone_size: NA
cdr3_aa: CSVRDTTETQYF
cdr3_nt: TGCAGCGTTCGGGACACCACAGAGACCCAGTACTTC

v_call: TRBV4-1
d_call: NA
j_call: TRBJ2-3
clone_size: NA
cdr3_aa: CASSRQSRGNRDTQYF
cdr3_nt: TGCGCCAGCAGCCGCCAGAGTAGAGGTAATCGGGATACGCAGTATTTT

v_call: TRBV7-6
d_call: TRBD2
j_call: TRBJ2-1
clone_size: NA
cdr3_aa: CASSLAANLTSSSYNEQFF
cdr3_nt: TGTGCCAGCAGCTTAGCTGCTAACCTGACTAGCAGCTCCTACAATGAGCAGTTCTTC

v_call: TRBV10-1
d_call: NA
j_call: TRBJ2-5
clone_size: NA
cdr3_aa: CASRSDNQETQYF
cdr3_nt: TGCGCCAGCAGGTCCGACAACCAAGAGACCCAGTACTTC

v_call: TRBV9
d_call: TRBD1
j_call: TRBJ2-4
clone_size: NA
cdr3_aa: CASSPMDRVSKNIQYF
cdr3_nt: TGTGCCAGCAGCCCCATGGACAGGGTTTCCAAAAACATTCAGTACTTC

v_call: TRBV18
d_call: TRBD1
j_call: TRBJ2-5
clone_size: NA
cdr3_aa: CASSPKDRREETQYF
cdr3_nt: TGTGCCAGCTCACCCAAGGACAGGAGAGAAGAGACCCAGTACTTC

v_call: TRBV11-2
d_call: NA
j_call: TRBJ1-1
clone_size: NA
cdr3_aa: CASSLGEQANTEAFF
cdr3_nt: TGTGCCAGCAGCTTAGGAGAACAGGCGAACACTGAAGCTTTCTTT

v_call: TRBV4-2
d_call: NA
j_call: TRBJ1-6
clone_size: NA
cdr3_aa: CASSGGRNSPLHF
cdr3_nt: TGTGCCAGCAGCGGAGGTCGTAATTCACCCCTCCACTTT

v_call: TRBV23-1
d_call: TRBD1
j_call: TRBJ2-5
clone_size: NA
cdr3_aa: CASSRPDQPQGEETQYF
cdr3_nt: TGCGCCAGCAGTCGACCAGACCAGCCTCAGGGGGAAGAGACCCAGTACTTC

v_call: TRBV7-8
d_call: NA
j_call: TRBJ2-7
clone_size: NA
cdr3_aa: CASSPDLTGYSSYEQYF
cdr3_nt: TGTGCCAGCAGCCCCGACCTAACAGGTTACTCCTCCTACGAGCAGTACTTC

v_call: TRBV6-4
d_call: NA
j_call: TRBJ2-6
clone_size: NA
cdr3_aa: CASSVGSDSREPGANVLTF
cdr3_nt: TGTGCCAGCAGTGTGGGTTCGGACAGTAGGGAACCTGGGGCCAACGTCCTGACTTTC

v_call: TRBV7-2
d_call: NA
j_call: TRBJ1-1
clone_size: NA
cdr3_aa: CASSFPMNTEAFF
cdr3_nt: TGTGCCAGCAGCTTCCCTATGAACACTGAAGCTTTCTTT

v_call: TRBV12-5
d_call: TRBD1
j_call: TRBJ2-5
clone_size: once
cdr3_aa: CASGRGDRDRDRETQYF
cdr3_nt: TGTGCTAGTGGTAGGGGGGACCGGGACAGGGACCGGGAGACCCAGTACTTC

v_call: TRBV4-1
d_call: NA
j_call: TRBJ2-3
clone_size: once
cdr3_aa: CASSQDLLRPLTDTQYF
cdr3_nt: TGCGCCAGCAGCCAAGACCTACTACGTCCCTTGACGGATACGCAGTATTTT

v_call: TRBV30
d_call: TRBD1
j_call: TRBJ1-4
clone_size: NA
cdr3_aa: CAWSVPDRGRTNEKLFF
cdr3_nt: TGTGCCTGGAGTGTACCAGACAGGGGGAGAACTAATGAAAAACTGTTTTTT

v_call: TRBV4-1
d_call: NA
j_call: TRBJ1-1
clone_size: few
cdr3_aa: CASTSSGTEAFF
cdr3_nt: TGCGCCAGCACTTCGAGCGGAACTGAAGCTTTCTTT

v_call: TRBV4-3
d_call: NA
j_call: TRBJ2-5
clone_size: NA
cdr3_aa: CAASPRVQETQYF
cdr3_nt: TGCGCCGCTTCCCCCCGCGTGCAAGAGACCCAGTACTTC

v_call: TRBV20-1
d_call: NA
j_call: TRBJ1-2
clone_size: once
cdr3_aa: CSARRDYGYTF
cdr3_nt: TGCAGTGCTAGACGAGACTATGGCTACACCTTC